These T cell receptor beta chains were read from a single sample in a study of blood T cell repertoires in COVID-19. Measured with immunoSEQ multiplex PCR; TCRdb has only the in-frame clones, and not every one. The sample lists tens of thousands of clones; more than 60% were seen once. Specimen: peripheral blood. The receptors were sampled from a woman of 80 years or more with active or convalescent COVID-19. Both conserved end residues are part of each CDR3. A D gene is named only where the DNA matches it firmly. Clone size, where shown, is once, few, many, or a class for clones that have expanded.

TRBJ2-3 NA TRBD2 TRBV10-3 TGTGCCATCAATCGCGGCGGGGGGGCAGATACGCAGTATTTT CAINRGGGADTQYF
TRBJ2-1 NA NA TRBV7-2 TGTGCCAGCACCTTATGGAGGGATCGTGAGCAGTTCTTC CASTLWRDREQFF
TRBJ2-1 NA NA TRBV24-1 TGTGCCACCAGTGATTTGCGAGCGAGTACCTACAATGAGCAGTTCTTC CATSDLRASTYNEQFF
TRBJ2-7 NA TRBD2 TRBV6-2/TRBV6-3 TGTGCCAGCAGTTACTGGGCAGGACTAGCGGGGGAGCAGTACTTC CASSYWAGLAGEQYF
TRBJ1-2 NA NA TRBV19 TGTGCCAGTAGTCCAACCGCGGCCCAGTTTAACTATGGCTACACCTTC CASSPTAAQFNYGYTF
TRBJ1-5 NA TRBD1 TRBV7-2 TGTGCCAGCAGCCCGGACAGGGTTCAGCCCCAGCATTTT CASSPDRVQPQHF
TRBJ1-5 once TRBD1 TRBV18 TGTGCCAGCTCACCAGTTTCAGGGGGGAATCAGCCCCAGCATTTT CASSPVSGGNQPQHF
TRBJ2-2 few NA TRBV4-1 TGCGCCAGCAGCCAAGATAGGACTTATGCCACCGGGGAGCTGTTTTTT CASSQDRTYATGELFF
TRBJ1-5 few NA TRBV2 TGTGCCAGCAGTGTGGGGGGTTATAGCAATCAGCCCCAGCATTTT CASSVGGYSNQPQHF
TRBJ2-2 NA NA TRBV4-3 TGCGCCAGCAGCCAAGAATTGGGAGCGAACACCGGGGAGCTGTTTTTT CASSQELGANTGELFF
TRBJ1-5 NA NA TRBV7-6 TGTGCCAGCAGCTTAGGACCGGGTGGAGATCAGCCCCAGCATTTT CASSLGPGGDQPQHF
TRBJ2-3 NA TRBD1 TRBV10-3 TGTGCCATCCGGGACAGCATCACAGATACGCAGTATTTT CAIRDSITDTQYF
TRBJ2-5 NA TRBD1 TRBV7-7 TGTGCTAGCAGCAGGGGACAGGGGGTCCAAGAGACCCAGTACTTC CASSRGQGVQETQYF
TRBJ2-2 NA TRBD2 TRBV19 TGTGCCAGTAGTATCTCATTAGCGGGGGCCAACACCGGGGAGCTGTTTTTT CASSISLAGANTGELFF
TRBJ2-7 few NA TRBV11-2 TGTGCCAGCAGCTTAGTTCGACTTTGGGGCAGGCTCACCTACGAGCAGTACTTC CASSLVRLWGRLTYEQYF
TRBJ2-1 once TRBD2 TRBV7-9 TGTGCCAGCAGCCGAACTAGCGGGGGGAACAATGAGCAGTTCTTC CASSRTSGGNNEQFF
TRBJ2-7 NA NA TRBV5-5 TGTGCCAGCAGCCTCTCTAGGACAGCAGAAACCTACGAGCAGTACTTC CASSLSRTAETYEQYF
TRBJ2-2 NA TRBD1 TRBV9 TGTGCCAGCCAGACAGGGAGCACCGGGGAGCTGTTTTTT CASQTGSTGELFF
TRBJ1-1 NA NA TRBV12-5 TGTGCTAGTGGTTTGGGGAGGTCTGAAGCTTTCTTT CASGLGRSEAFF
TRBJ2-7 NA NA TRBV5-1 TGCGCCAGCAGCTTTCAGGGTTCCTACGAGCAGTACTTC CASSFQGSYEQYF
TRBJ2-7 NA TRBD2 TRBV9 TGTGCCAGCAGCGTCGGAGCGGGGGTCGCCTACGAGCAGTACTTC CASSVGAGVAYEQYF
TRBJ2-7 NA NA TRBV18 TGTGCCAGCTCACCGTCGGAGCGATACGAGCAGTACTTC CASSPSERYEQYF
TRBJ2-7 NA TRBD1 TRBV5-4 TGTGCCAGCAGCTTAGGAGCGACAGGGCCTTTCTACGAGCAGTACTTC CASSLGATGPFYEQYF
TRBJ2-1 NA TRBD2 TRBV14 TGTGCCAGCAGCCCGGGGGGATCCTACAATGAGCAGTTCTTC CASSPGGSYNEQFF
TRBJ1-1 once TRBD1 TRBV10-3 TGTGCCATCCAGGGGGTTGGCACTGAAGCTTTCTTT CAIQGVGTEAFF
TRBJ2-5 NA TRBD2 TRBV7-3 TGTGCCAGCAGCTTAGGGACTAGCTTAGCAGAGACCCAGTACTTC CASSLGTSLAETQYF
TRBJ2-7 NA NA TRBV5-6 TGTGCCAGCAGGTCCCTCTACGAGCAGTACTTC CASRSLYEQYF
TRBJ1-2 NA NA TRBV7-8 TGTGCCAGCAGCTTCACTTCAGGGAGGATCGAGGACTACACCTTC CASSFTSGRIEDYTF
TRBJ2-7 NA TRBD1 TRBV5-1 TGCGCCAGCAGCTTGGGGACAGGGGGAAACTACGAGCAGTACTTC CASSLGTGGNYEQYF
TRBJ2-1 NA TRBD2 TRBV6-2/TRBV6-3 TGTGCCAGCAGTTACCCACTAGCGCCGAACTACAATGAGCAGTTCTTC CASSYPLAPNYNEQFF
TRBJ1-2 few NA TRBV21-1 TGTGCCAGCAGCAAGGCCCCGGACTCGGCAAACTGCTTCGGCTACACCTTC CASSKAPDSANCFGYTF
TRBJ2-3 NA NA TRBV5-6 TGTGCCAGCAGCCCAATAACCGCCCCGGGTGACACAGATACGCAGTATTTT CASSPITAPGDTDTQYF
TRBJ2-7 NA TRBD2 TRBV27 TGTGCCAGCACCGAAGCGGGGGGGCTGTACGAGCAGTACTTC CASTEAGGLYEQYF
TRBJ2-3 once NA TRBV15 TGTGCCACCAGCAGACCGCAGGGCCCCACAGATACGCAGTATTTT CATSRPQGPTDTQYF
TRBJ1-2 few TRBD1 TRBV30 TGTGCCTGGAGTCGGGGGACAGGGGAAGATGGCTACACCTTC CAWSRGTGEDGYTF
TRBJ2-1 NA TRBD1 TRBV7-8 TGTGCCAGCACCGGACAGGGGACTTCCTACAATGAGCAGTTCTTC CASTGQGTSYNEQFF
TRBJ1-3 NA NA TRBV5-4 TGTGCCAGCAGCTTGGACGGGACACGATCTGGAAACACCATATATTTT CASSLDGTRSGNTIYF
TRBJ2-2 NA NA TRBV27 TGTGCCAGCAGTTTATTATTTCCCGGGGAGCTGTTTTTT CASSLLFPGELFF
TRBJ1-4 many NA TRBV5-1 TGCGCCAGCAGACTGGACAGTTCTGATGAAAAACTGTTTTTT CASRLDSSDEKLFF
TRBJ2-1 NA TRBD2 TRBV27 TGTGCCAGCTATGAGTCCAGCGGGGGGGCGGGTGAGCAGTTCTTC CASYESSGGAGEQFF
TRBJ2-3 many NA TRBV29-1 TGCAGCGTCAATGAACTCACAGATACGCAGTATTTT CSVNELTDTQYF
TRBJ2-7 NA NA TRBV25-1 TGTGCCAGCGGGGAGGATTCCTACGAGCAGTACTTC CASGEDSYEQYF
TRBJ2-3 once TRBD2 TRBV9 TGTGCCAGCAGCGTAGCTGGTGGTAGCGGGGGGGCCCGGACAGATACGCAGTATTTT CASSVAGGSGGARTDTQYF